Each of the 7 T cell receptor beta chains below was sequenced from the same sample in a study of cytomegalovirus exposure and HLA in healthy donors listed by TCRdb under 2017. Receptor libraries were prepared by the immunoSEQ multiplex PCR assay. For the multiplex PCR, a mixture combining 60 forward primers for TCR Vbeta segments and 13 reverse primers for TCR Jbeta segments was used. TCRdb carries this immuneACCESS record with in-frame sequences only. Its versions omit some clonotypes, under half of them owing to an unresolved V gene in the studies checked, with the rest unexplained. The sample records approximately 140,000 clones, approximately 70% of which are singletons. Over 1% of the sample goes to the ten largest clones. Material: PBMCs. The source of these receptors is a middle-aged woman in good health and CMV-seronegative.

The CDR3 DNA follows: TGTGCCAGCAGCTCCGACGGGGGTACTAACTATGGCTACACCTTC. Its protein product is CASSSDGGTNYGYTF. The chain carries TRBV5-6 and TRBJ1-2, with D possibly being TRBD1 (5 bases). The ends were cut back, 3 bases at V and 0 bases at J, with 12 bases in the middle. The germline CDR1 and CDR2 sequences are SGHDT and YYEEEE. The CDR3 covers 15 residues.

The chain combines TRBV5-1 with TRBJ2-1; D is possibly TRBD2 (5 bases). Trimming cost V 0 bases and J 5 bases, with 12 bases left between them. CDR3 length: 15 residues. Germline V gene sequence: CDR1 SGHRS, CDR2 YFSETQ. The DNA of the CDR3 is TGCGCCAGCAGCTTGGGTGTTGGGAGAGACAATGAGCAGTTCTTC. Translation gives CASSLGVGRDNEQFF.

In this sample, this clone turned up a few times. The V and J genes are TRBV9 and TRBJ1-4; possible D gene TRBD1, 5 bases. Trimming shortened V by 1 base and J by 7 bases, and 11 bases separated the two germline ends. The CDR3 consists of 14 residues. CDR1 SGDLS and CDR2 YYNGEE come from the germline V gene. This chain's CDR3 is CASSVRGDGEKLFF. For the CDR3, the DNA is TGTGCCAGCAGCGTACGGGGGGACGGTGAAAAACTGTTTTTT.

The J gene is TRBJ1-1, the V gene TRBV7-6, with a tentative D call TRBD1 (5 bases). The CDR3 sequence is 13 residues long. CDR1 SGHVS and CDR2 FNYEAQ come from the germline V gene. Trimming stripped 5 bases from V and 6 bases from J, with 13 bases between. CDR3 loop: CASSTQRGAEAFF. Here the CDR3 DNA reads TGTGCCAGCAGCACACAAAGGGGCGCTGAAGCTTTCTTT.

The chain links TRBV11-2 to TRBJ2-5, with 8 bases that match TRBD1. Near its end, the DNA agrees better with TRBJ2-7, so the J call may be wrong. Germline lookup yields CDR1 SGHAT and CDR2 FQNNGV. CDR3 length equals 17 residues. CDR3 nucleotide sequence: TGTGCCAGCAGCTTAAACCCGCCGGGACAGGCGTCCCACGAGCAGTACTTC. Its translation: CASSLNPPGQASHEQYF.

V is TRBV5-1 and J is TRBJ2-7, with D possibly being TRBD1 (6 bases). Germline V gene lookup returns CDR1 SGHRS and CDR2 YFSETQ. Trimming stripped 4 bases from V and 2 bases from J, with 16 bases between. The CDR3 is made up of 15 amino acids. The CDR3 loop reads CASSQDSPPTYEQYF. The CDR3 bases are TGCGCCAGCAGCCAGGACAGCCCCCCAACCTACGAGCAGTACTTC. Supplemented by reference TRBV5-1 and TRBJ2-7, the full variable domain reads KAGVTQTPRYLIKTRGQQVTLSCSPISGHRSVSWYQQTPGQGLQFLFEYFSETQRNKGNFPGRFSGRQFSNSRSEMNVSTLELGDSALYLCASSQDSPPTYEQYFGPGTRLTVT.

The gene calls are TRBV4-2 and TRBJ1-2; 7 nucleotides agree with TRBD1. The CDR3 covers 13 residues. Looked up from germline, CDR1 is LGHNA and CDR2 is YNFKEQ. J gave up 8 bases and V 0 bases, and 3 bases lay outside the gene matches. Written as DNA, the CDR3 is TGTGCCAGCAGCCAAGATGGGACAGTCGGCTACACCTTC. Translation: CASSQDGTVGYTF.